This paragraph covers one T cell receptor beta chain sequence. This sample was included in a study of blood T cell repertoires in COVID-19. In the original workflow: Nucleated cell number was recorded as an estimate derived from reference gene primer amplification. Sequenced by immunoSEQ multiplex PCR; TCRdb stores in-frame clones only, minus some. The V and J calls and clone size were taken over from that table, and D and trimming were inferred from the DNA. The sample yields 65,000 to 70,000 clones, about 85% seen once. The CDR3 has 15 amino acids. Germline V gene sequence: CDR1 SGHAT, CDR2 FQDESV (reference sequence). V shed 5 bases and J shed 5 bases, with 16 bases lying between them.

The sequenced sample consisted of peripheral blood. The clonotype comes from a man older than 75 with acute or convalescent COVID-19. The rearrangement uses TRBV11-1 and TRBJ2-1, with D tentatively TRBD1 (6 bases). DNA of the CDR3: TGTGCCAGCAGCCCAGGGGTTCTAACCGACAATGAGCAGTTCTTC. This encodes CASSPGVLTDNEQFF.